These 4 T cell receptor beta chains share one sample of origin, sequenced in a study of cytomegalovirus exposure and HLA in healthy donors. Vbeta (60) and Jbeta (13) primers were used in the PCR. Generated by immunoSEQ multiplex PCR, the TCRdb table keeps only in-frame clones and is missing some. The top ten clones hold about 1.5% of a sample with about 170,000 clones, more than 65% of them seen once. Source material: PBMCs. These receptors all stem from a male donor in good health and CMV-seronegative.

The rearrangement uses TRBV27 and TRBJ1-5; possible D gene TRBD1, 5 bases. Germline CDR1 MNHEY, CDR2 SMNVEV (reference sequence). With 6 bases removed from V and 5 bases from J, the gap between germline ends came to 14 bases. CDR3 size: 14 residues. CDR3 DNA sequence: TGTGCCAGCAGAACGGGACTGGGCGATCAGCCCCAGCATTTT. Its translation: CASRTGLGDQPQHF.

The chain combines TRBV11-2 with TRBJ1-3; tentative D call: TRBD1 (5 bases). Germline V gene data show CDR1 as SGHAT and CDR2 as FQNNGV. This CDR3 region has 15 residues. Trimming left V 5 bases short and J 0 bases short, with 11 bases between. The CDR3 DNA reads as TGTGCCAGCAGCCGTTTGGGGGGCTCTGGAAACACCATATATTTT. This translates into CASSRLGGSGNTIYF.

The rearrangement links TRBV7-2 to TRBJ2-3; 11 bases agree with TRBD2. CDR3 length equals 16 residues. Looked up from germline, CDR1 is SGHTA and CDR2 is FQGNSA. Trimming at V came to 5 bases and at J to 7 bases, leaving 11 bases not matched to a gene. CDR3 in amino acids: CASSLGGSSGRNTQYF. The CDR3 nucleotides are TGTGCCAGCAGCCTAGGTGGGTCTAGCGGGAGGAATACGCAGTATTTT.

The chain recombines TRBV18 with TRBJ1-2, with 8 nucleotides matching TRBD1. V shed 5 bases, J shed 2 bases, and the junction held 4 bases outside the gene matches. This CDR3 contains 14 residues. Germline values: CDR1 KGHSH, CDR2 LQKENI. The CDR3 nucleotides read TGTGCCAGCTCAAACAGGACAGGGAACTATGGCTACACCTTC. Protein product: CASSNRTGNYGYTF.